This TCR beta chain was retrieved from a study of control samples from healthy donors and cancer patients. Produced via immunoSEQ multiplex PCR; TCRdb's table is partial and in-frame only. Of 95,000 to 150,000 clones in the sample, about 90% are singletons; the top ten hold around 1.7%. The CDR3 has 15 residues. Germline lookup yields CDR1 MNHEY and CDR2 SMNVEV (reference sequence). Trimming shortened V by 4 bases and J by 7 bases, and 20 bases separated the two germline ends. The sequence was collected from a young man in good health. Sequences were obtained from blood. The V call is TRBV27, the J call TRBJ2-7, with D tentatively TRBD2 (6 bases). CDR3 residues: CASSYYERASGEQYF. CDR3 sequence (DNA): TGTGCCAGCAGTTACTATGAGCGGGCCTCTGGGGAGCAGTACTTC.